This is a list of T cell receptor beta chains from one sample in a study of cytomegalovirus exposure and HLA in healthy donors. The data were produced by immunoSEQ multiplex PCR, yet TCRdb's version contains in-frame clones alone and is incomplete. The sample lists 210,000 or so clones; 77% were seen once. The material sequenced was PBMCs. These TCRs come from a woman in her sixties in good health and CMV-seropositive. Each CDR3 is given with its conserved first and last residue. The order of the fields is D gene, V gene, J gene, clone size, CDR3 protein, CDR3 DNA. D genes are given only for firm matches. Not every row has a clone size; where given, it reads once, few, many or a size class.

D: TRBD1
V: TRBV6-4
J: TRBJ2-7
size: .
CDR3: CASSEKAPGQGAYEQYF
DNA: TGTGCCAGCAGTGAGAAGGCTCCGGGACAGGGGGCGTACGAGCAGTACTTC

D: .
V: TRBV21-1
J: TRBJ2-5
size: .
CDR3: CASSKGCGQFQETQYF
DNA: TGTGCCAGCAGCAAAGGGTGCGGGCAGTTCCAAGAGACCCAGTACTTC

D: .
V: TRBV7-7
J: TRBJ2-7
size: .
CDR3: CASSPRAGLTYEQYF
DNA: TGTGCCAGCAGCCCTCGGGCGGGACTGACCTACGAGCAGTACTTC

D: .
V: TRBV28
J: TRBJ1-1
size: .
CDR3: CASSFGHESEAFF
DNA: TGTGCCAGCAGTTTTGGTCATGAGTCTGAAGCTTTCTTT

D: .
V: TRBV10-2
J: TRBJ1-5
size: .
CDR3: CASSEFSINQPQHF
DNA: TGCGCCAGCAGTGAATTCTCTATCAATCAGCCCCAGCATTTT

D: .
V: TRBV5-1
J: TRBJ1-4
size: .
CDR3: CASSLTGPNEKLFF
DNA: TGCGCCAGCAGCTTAACAGGGCCTAATGAAAAACTGTTTTTT

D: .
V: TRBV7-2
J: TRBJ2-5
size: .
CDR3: CASSRSSGFLETQYF
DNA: TGTGCCAGCAGCCGATCTTCAGGGTTCTTGGAGACCCAGTACTTC

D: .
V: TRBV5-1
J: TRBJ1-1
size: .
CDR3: CASSSWTPGNTEAFF
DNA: TGCGCCAGCAGCTCTTGGACACCTGGGAACACTGAAGCTTTCTTT

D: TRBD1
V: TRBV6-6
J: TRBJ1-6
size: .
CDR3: CASSQDRGNSPLHF
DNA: TGTGCCAGCAGTCAGGACAGGGGTAATTCACCCCTCCACTTT

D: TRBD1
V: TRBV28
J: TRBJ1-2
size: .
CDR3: CASSLDPGQRDYGYTF
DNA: TGTGCCAGCAGCTTAGATCCGGGACAGCGAGACTATGGCTACACCTTC

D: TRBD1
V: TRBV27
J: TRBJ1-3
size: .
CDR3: CASSSTGSGNTIYF
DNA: TGTGCCAGCAGTTCGACAGGGTCTGGAAACACCATATATTTT

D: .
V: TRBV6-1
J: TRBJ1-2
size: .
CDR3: CASRKGDEGSYGYTF
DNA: TGTGCCAGCAGGAAGGGGGACGAGGGATCGTACGGCTACACCTTC

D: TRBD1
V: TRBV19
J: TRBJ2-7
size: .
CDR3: CASSATGAAYEQYF
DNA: TGTGCCAGTAGTGCAACAGGGGCGGCCTACGAGCAGTACTTC

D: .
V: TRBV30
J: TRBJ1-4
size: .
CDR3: CAWSGGLNEKLFF
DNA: TGTGCCTGGAGTGGCGGACTGAATGAAAAACTGTTTTTT

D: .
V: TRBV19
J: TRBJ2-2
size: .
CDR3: CASFSRDNTGELFF
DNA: TGTGCCAGTTTTAGCCGGGATAACACCGGGGAGCTGTTTTTT

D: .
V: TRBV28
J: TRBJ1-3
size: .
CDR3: CASSSGPDPNTIYF
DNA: TGTGCCAGCAGTTCAGGGCCAGACCCAAACACCATATATTTT

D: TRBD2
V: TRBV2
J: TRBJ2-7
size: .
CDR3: CASSGSGSYEQYF
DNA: TGTGCCAGCAGTGGGAGCGGGAGCTACGAGCAGTACTTC

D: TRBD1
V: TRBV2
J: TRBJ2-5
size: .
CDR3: CASSEETGGEETQYF
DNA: TGTGCCAGCAGTGAAGAAACAGGGGGCGAAGAGACCCAGTACTTC

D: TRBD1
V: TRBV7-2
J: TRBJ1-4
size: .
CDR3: CASSLKGGQGFSRGKLFF
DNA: TGTGCCAGCAGCTTAAAAGGGGGACAGGGGTTCTCAAGGGGAAAACTGTTTTTT

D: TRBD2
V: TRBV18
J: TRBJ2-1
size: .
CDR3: CASSPAISGTLYNEQFF
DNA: TGTGCCAGCTCACCAGCGATTAGCGGGACCCTTTACAATGAGCAGTTCTTC

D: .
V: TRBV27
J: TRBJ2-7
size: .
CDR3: CASSLSPGFYEQYF
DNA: TGTGCCAGCAGTTTATCGCCAGGGTTCTACGAGCAGTACTTC

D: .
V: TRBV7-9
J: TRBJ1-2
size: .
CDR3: CASSSSGLGYTF
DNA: TGTGCCAGCAGCTCGTCAGGTCTGGGCTACACCTTC

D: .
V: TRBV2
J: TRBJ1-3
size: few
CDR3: CASSARTGNTGNTIYF
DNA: TGTGCCAGCAGTGCCCGAACAGGCAATACTGGAAACACCATATATTTT

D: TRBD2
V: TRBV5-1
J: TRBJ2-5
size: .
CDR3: CASRNLAGQETQYF
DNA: TGCGCCAGCAGGAACTTAGCGGGGCAAGAGACCCAGTACTTC

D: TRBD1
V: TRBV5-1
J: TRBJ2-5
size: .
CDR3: CASSVTGVETQYF
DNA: TGCGCCAGCAGCGTGACAGGGGTTGAGACCCAGTACTTC

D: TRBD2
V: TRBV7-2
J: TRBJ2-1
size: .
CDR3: CASSLFASGSSYNEQFF
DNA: TGTGCCAGCAGCTTATTCGCTAGCGGGAGTTCCTACAATGAGCAGTTCTTC

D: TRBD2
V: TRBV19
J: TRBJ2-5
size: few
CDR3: CASSNLAGVTEETQYF
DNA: TGTGCCAGTAGTAATCTGGCGGGGGTTACTGAAGAGACCCAGTACTTC

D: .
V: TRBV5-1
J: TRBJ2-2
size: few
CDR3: CASSRDSTTGELFF
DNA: TGCGCCAGCAGCCGGGACTCAACCACCGGGGAGCTGTTTTTT

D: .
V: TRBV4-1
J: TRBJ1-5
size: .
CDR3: CASSQAPGNDQPQHF
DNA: TGCGCCAGCAGCCAAGCACCAGGGAACGATCAGCCCCAGCATTTT

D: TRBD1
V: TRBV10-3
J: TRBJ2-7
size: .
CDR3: CAVSEPGTARSYEQYF
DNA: TGTGCCGTCAGTGAGCCAGGGACAGCGAGATCCTACGAGCAGTACTTC

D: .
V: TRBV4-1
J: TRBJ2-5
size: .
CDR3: CASSQDRGETQYF
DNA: TGCGCCAGCAGCCAAGATAGGGGAGAGACCCAGTACTTC

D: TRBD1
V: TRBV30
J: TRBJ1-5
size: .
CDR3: CAWPEPRQGGNESGRQPQHF
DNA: TGTGCCTGGCCCGAGCCTCGACAGGGGGGGAATGAATCTGGTCGTCAGCCCCAGCATTTT

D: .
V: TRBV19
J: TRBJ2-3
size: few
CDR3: CASRPGDDTQYF
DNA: TGTGCCAGTAGGCCAGGGGATGATACGCAGTATTTT

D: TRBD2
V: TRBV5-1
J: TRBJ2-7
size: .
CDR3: CASSLEAGGSYEQYF
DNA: TGCGCCAGCAGCTTGGAAGCGGGAGGCTCCTATGAGCAGTACTTC

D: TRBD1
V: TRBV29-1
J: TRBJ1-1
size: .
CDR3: CSVGGQGAIAEAFF
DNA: TGCAGCGTTGGAGGACAGGGGGCGATAGCTGAAGCTTTCTTT

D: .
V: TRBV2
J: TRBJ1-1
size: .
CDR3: CASSKSGNFPEAFF
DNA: TGTGCCAGCAGCAAGTCCGGGAATTTCCCTGAAGCTTTCTTT

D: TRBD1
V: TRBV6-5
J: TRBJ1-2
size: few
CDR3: CASTLGQGGSGYTF
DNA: TGTGCCAGCACTCTCGGACAGGGCGGAAGTGGCTACACCTTC

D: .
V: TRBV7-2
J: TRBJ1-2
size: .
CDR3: CASSPASGGFYGYTF
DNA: TGTGCCAGCAGCCCGGCCTCCGGGGGGTTCTATGGCTACACCTTC

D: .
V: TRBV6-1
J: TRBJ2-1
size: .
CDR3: CASSASLGLGSYNEQFF
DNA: TGTGCCAGCAGTGCCTCCCTAGGATTGGGCTCCTACAATGAGCAGTTCTTC

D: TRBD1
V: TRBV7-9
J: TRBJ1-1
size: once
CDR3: CASSPSTGESEAFF
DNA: TGTGCCAGCAGCCCGTCGACAGGGGAGTCTGAAGCTTTCTTT

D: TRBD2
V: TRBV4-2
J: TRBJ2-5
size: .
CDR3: CASSQGGSGSSETQYF
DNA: TGTGCCAGCAGCCAAGGGGGTAGCGGGAGCTCGGAGACCCAGTACTTC

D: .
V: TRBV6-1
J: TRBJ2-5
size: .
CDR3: CASRRGQETQYF
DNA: TGTGCCAGCAGGCGGGGCCAAGAGACCCAGTACTTC

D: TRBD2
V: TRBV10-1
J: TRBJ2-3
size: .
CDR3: CASSGRLAGLSTDTQYF
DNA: TGCGCCAGCAGTGGTAGACTAGCGGGCTTGAGCACAGATACGCAGTATTTT

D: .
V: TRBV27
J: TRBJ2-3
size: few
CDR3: CASSLMGGPDTQYF
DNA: TGTGCCAGCAGTTTGATGGGGGGACCAGATACGCAGTATTTT

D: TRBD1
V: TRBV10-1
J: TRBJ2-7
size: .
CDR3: CASSEGQGLNEQYF
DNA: TGCGCCAGCAGTGAGGGACAGGGGTTGAACGAGCAGTACTTC

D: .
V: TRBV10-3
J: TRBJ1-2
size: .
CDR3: CAISEGARYGYTF
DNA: TGTGCCATCAGTGAGGGAGCTCGGTATGGCTACACCTTC

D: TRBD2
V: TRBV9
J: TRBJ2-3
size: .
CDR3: CASSATSGSPDTQYF
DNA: TGTGCCAGCAGCGCCACTAGCGGGAGTCCTGATACGCAGTATTTT

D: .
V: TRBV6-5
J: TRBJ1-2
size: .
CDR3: CASSYSLAGHHYGYTF
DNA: TGTGCCAGCAGTTACTCATTGGCAGGGCATCACTATGGCTACACCTTC

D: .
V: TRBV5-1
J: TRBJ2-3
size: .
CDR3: CASSLALLDTQYF
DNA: TGCGCCAGCAGCTTGGCCTTGTTAGATACGCAGTATTTT

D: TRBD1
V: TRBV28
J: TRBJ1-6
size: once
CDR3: CASKPQGAPVPSPLHF
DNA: TGTGCCAGCAAGCCACAGGGGGCACCAGTCCCTTCACCCCTCCACTTT